This T cell receptor (beta chain) was identified during a study of T cell responses to AZD1222 COVID-19 vaccine (dated by TCRdb to about 2021). Background on the whole study: TCR sequencing was performed for roughly 250 trial participants, of whom roughly 200 were given two doses of AZD1222 and approximately 25 were given two doses of MenACWY control vaccine. Trial participants were enrolled by age into 18-55, 56-69 and 70-plus year subgroups, with about 150, 28 and 57 TCR-sequenced participants respectively. Study-wide findings and limitations: A significant rise in spike-specific TCR breadth and depth was observed after two AZD1222 doses relative to day 0 and relative to MenACWY recipients. Participants were mostly white British, with more females than males. The authors suggested clonal diversity may have been underestimated. Only 5 to 7 AZD1222 recipients were SARS-CoV-2 seropositive at baseline, limiting conclusions about previously exposed vaccinees. Nearly half of unique spike-specific TCRs reportedly recognized epitopes outside regions mutated in the B.1.351 and B.1.1.7 variants. Because no day 14 peak-response samples were available, repertoires were characterized only after the peak T cell response. CD4 TCRs associated with the vaccine covered the entire spike protein, and the dominant responses were in regions 160-218 and 743-854. The 56-69-year group was small, and its depth increase did not reach significance, likely because of low power.

Taken with the paper, the label for time point translates to: about 28 days (+/-7) after the second vaccine dose. AZD1222 recipients whose second dose came at about 4 weeks and those whose second dose came at about 12 weeks were combined into one group, since spike-specific TCR depth and breadth did not differ between the two schedules. Vaccinee samples came from UK trials COV001 and COV002, including a single-blind randomized controlled phase 2/3 trial of AZD1222 (ChAdOx1 nCoV-19) in healthy adults. For TCRbeta chain sequencing, PBMC samples from trial participants were taken at day 0 and at day 28 after the second dose. As concerns this clone: Its specific antigen is unknown. The input lacks base qualities; no much larger clone sits a single base away.

CDR1 and CDR2 were assigned from the germline V gene as SNHLY and FYNNEI. The CDR3 covers 16 residues, taking in both the cysteine and the phenylalanine. Kept here is only the CDR3 DNA, which spans 48 bases and is read in frame from base 1. Compared with germline, V lacks 5 bases and J lacks 3 bases; bases without a gene match: 8. The CDR3 regions of human TCRbeta chains were subjected to immunosequencing. Under the source paper's analysis protocol: Repertoire TCRs were matched against a reference library of SARS-CoV-2-specific TCRs generated with the MIRA antigen-specificity platform. Breadth was defined as the fraction of unique TCRs that were SARS-CoV-2-associated, and depth was defined as the fraction of total T cells that were SARS-CoV-2-associated. Each spike-specific TCR was assigned to its reactive spike region and to a CD4 or CD8 class using the MIRA data. Log10-transformed breadth and depth values were compared by one-way ANOVA with Sidak's multiple comparisons tests. What TCRdb holds here is the immuneACCESS table cut down to in-frame rearrangements. Part of the clones is not present; checked against another copy, under half of the missing clones reflect an unresolved V gene, and the others are unexplained. That table furnishes V, J and clone size, whereas the DNA furnished D and trimming. The table for this sample lists around 80,000 clones; 70% to 90% of them were counted only once. In total, the top ten clones hold about 10% of the sample.

The TCR originated in an adult who received the AZD1222 COVID-19 vaccine. The rearrangement combines TRBV2 with TRBJ1-4; 8 central bases correspond to TRBD1. The sample here was peripheral blood, taken 28 days after the second AZD1222 dose. In nucleotides, the sequence is TGTGCCAGCAGTCAGGGGGCGAAGGTCGCTAATGAAAAACTGTTTTTT. It encodes CASSQGAKVANEKLFF.